This T cell receptor beta chain stems from a study of metastatic and nonmetastatic thyroid tumors. This clone was found many times. Authors' data handling: A distant-metastasis classifier for papillary thyroid cancer was built using CDR3 differences across clinicopathological groups. TCRdb re-analyzed the PCR reads using MiXCR. What appears here as the V and J calls and clone size reflects TCRdb's work, not the paper's. In the table there are some 54,000 clones, approximately 19% of which are singletons. This CDR3 has 14 amino acids. Trimming took off 6 bases at V and 1 base at J, with 12 bases between the two ends. Thyroid surgery was preceded by no treatment in any patient.

The source of this sequence is a female donor with papillary thyroid cancer or a benign thyroid nodule (not recorded which). Some clones in this sample may be carry-over from other donors' samples. The V gene is TRBV12-3 or TRBV12-4, the J gene TRBJ1-1; D not certain. The sequenced material came from blood. The CDR3 nucleotides are TGTGCCAGCAGCCGCCCGACATCGAACACTGAAGCTTTCTTT. It specifies CASSRPTSNTEAFF.